These T cell receptor beta chains were read from a single sample in a study of follicular helper T cells after annual influenza vaccination. Libraries were prepared by immunoSEQ multiplex PCR; TCRdb keeps only in-frame clonotypes and omits some of them. Among 9,000 or so clones listed, 83% were seen once. The sequencing here drew on CXCR5+ CD38- circulating T follicular helper cells from blood, taken 7 days after influenza vaccination. These receptors all stem from an adult who received the influenza vaccine. Both conserved end residues are part of each CDR3. A D gene is named only where the DNA matches it firmly. A row's size may be missing; if present it is once, few, many or a size class.

V gene: TRBV27; D gene: NA; clone size: NA; J gene: TRBJ2-5; CDR3 DNA: TGTGCCAGCAGTACAGGTGGTGGCAACCAGTACTTC; CDR3 protein: CASSTGGGNQYF
V gene: TRBV7-6; D gene: NA; clone size: NA; J gene: TRBJ2-2; CDR3 DNA: TGTGCCAGCGGGGGGTTAAGGACGGCGAACACCGGGGAGCTGTTTTTT; CDR3 protein: CASGGLRTANTGELFF
V gene: TRBV28; D gene: NA; clone size: NA; J gene: TRBJ1-6; CDR3 DNA: TGTGCCAGCAGCCAAGGGATTGTGAGTAATTCACCCCTCCACTTT; CDR3 protein: CASSQGIVSNSPLHF
V gene: TRBV10-3; D gene: NA; clone size: NA; J gene: TRBJ2-3; CDR3 DNA: TGTGCCATATCAAAGGGGGGGGTTCGCACAGATACGCAGTATTTT; CDR3 protein: CAISKGGVRTDTQYF
V gene: TRBV6-5; D gene: NA; clone size: NA; J gene: TRBJ2-2; CDR3 DNA: TGTGCCAGCAATAAACGGCAGGGAATCGGGGAGCTGTTTTTT; CDR3 protein: CASNKRQGIGELFF
V gene: TRBV29-1; D gene: NA; clone size: few; J gene: TRBJ2-3; CDR3 DNA: TGCAGCGTTGAGGGGCAGGGGTTCGAGGATACGCAGTATTTT; CDR3 protein: CSVEGQGFEDTQYF
V gene: TRBV5-6; D gene: NA; clone size: NA; J gene: TRBJ1-3; CDR3 DNA: TGTGCCAGCAGCTTTCTTGACAGACCCTCTGGAAACACCATATATTTT; CDR3 protein: CASSFLDRPSGNTIYF
V gene: TRBV9; D gene: NA; clone size: NA; J gene: TRBJ2-5; CDR3 DNA: TGTGCCAGCAGCCCCCGAGAACGCCAAGAGACCCAGTACTTC; CDR3 protein: CASSPRERQETQYF
V gene: TRBV7-9; D gene: TRBD2; clone size: NA; J gene: TRBJ2-1; CDR3 DNA: TGTGCCAGCAGCTCGGGGGAGGGGATCAGCTCCTACAATGAGCAGTTCTTC; CDR3 protein: CASSSGEGISSYNEQFF
V gene: TRBV5-6; D gene: TRBD1; clone size: NA; J gene: TRBJ2-5; CDR3 DNA: TGTGCCAGCAGCTCGACAGGGCTCAAAGAGACCCAGTACTTC; CDR3 protein: CASSSTGLKETQYF
V gene: TRBV20-1; D gene: NA; clone size: NA; J gene: TRBJ1-5; CDR3 DNA: TGCAGTGCTAGACAGGATCAGCCCCAGCATTTT; CDR3 protein: CSARQDQPQHF
V gene: TRBV6-5; D gene: NA; clone size: NA; J gene: TRBJ1-6; CDR3 DNA: TGTGCCATCAGGTCCGGGACGGCCTATAATTCACCCCTCCACTTT; CDR3 protein: CAIRSGTAYNSPLHF
V gene: TRBV28; D gene: NA; clone size: NA; J gene: TRBJ1-5; CDR3 DNA: TGTGCCAGCAGTTCCCTACAGGCGATTAGCAATCAGCCCCAGCATTTT; CDR3 protein: CASSSLQAISNQPQHF
V gene: TRBV5-1; D gene: NA; clone size: NA; J gene: TRBJ2-2; CDR3 DNA: TGCGCCAGCAGCTTGGTTGCGTTCGCCGGGGAGCTGTTTTTT; CDR3 protein: CASSLVAFAGELFF
V gene: TRBV7-8; D gene: NA; clone size: NA; J gene: TRBJ1-2; CDR3 DNA: TGTGCCAGCAGCTTAGGAGGGGGTGGGGTGGGCTATGGCTACACCTTC; CDR3 protein: CASSLGGGGVGYGYTF
V gene: TRBV6-4; D gene: NA; clone size: NA; J gene: TRBJ2-3; CDR3 DNA: TGTGCCAGCAGACGGGACCCCTTGGCAGATACGCAGTATTTT; CDR3 protein: CASRRDPLADTQYF
V gene: TRBV30; D gene: NA; clone size: NA; J gene: TRBJ1-1; CDR3 DNA: TGTGCCTGGAGCCGCGCCCCGGACGTCTACGAAGCTTTCTTT; CDR3 protein: CAWSRAPDVYEAFF
V gene: TRBV15; D gene: TRBD1; clone size: NA; J gene: TRBJ2-1; CDR3 DNA: TGTGCCACCAGCAGAGTAGTCGCGGCAGGGGGCGATGAGCAGTTCTTC; CDR3 protein: CATSRVVAAGGDEQFF
V gene: TRBV19; D gene: NA; clone size: NA; J gene: TRBJ1-1; CDR3 DNA: TGTGCCAGTAGTAGGGACGGCTCCATGAACACTGAAGCTTTCTTT; CDR3 protein: CASSRDGSMNTEAFF